The clone carrying this T cell receptor beta chain was found once. This table comes from immunoSEQ multiplex PCR, and its TCRdb copy is limited to in-frame clones, with some not included. The sample yields under 300,000 clones, nearly 90% seen once. The record originates from a study of blood T cell repertoires in COVID-19. Study as a whole: Material from acute and convalescent COVID-19 was sourced from the United States, Italy and Spain.

Participant age was roughly 18 to 100 years, and participants resided in fewer than 30 US areas. Clinical history as reported by participants underpinned cohort assignment. Recovered status applied to Cohort 3 donors who had two consecutive negative PCRs. It also applied to those with clearance or with symptom resolution. The receptor was isolated from a woman in her fifties or sixties who had recovered from COVID-19. Sequenced input: PBMCs or T cells enriched from blood (not recorded which).

The CDR3: CASSTGFEIEAFF. In DNA, the CDR3 is TGTGCCAGCAGTACAGGGTTCGAAATCGAAGCTTTCTTT. V usage is TRBV6-5 and J usage is TRBJ1-1, with D maybe TRBD1 (6 bases). The germline CDR1 and CDR2 sequences are MNHEY and SVGAGI. The CDR3 length is 13 residues. The ends were cut back, 5 bases at V and 8 bases at J, with 15 bases in the middle.